This record covers a single TCR beta chain. This entry is derived from a study of shared T cell receptors in the human thymus. This CDR3 region has 16 residues. CDR1 SGHNT and CDR2 YYREEE come from the germline V gene (reference sequence). The V gene end was trimmed by 0 bases and the J gene end by 0 bases; junction bases not matched to a gene: 2. The method was immunoSEQ multiplex PCR; TCRdb's version includes in-frame clones alone and lacks a portion of them. The sample includes some 720,000 clones, roughly 90% of them seen just once. This sample was shared with a second study, whose subject was human thymus T cells.

The source of this sequence is a boy under three years old with a congenital heart defect. The chain recombines TRBV5-4 with TRBJ2-3; 9 positions agree with TRBD2. Specimen: thymocytes. CDR3 in amino acids: CASSLASGISTDTQYF. The CDR3 nucleotides read TGTGCCAGCAGCTTGGCTAGCGGGATTAGCACAGATACGCAGTATTTT.